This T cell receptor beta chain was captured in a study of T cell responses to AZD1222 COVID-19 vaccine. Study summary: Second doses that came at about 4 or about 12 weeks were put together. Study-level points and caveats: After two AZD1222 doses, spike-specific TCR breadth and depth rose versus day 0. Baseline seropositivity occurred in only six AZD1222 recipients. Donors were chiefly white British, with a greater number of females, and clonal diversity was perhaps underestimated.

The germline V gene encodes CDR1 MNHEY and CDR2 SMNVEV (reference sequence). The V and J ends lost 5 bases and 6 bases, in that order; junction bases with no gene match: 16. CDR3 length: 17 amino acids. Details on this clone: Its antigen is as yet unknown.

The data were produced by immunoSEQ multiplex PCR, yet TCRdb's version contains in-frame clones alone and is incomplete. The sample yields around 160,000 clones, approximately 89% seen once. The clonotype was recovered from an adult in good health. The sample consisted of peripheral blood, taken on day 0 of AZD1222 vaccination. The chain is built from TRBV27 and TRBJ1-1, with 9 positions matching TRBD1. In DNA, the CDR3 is TGTGCCAGCAGTCCCAGCCCGCCGGGGACAGGGTACTCTGAAGCTTTCTTT. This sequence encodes CASSPSPPGTGYSEAFF.